This note documents a single T cell receptor (beta chain) sequence. The antigen remains unidentified. Data came from immunoSEQ multiplex PCR; TCRdb stores just in-frame clones and leaves some out. The sample shows 300,000 to 400,000 clones, around 88% of them seen only once. The treatment is: roughly 20 received Ad26.COV2.S at low or high dose, single or two shots; a few received placebo; per-sample allocation not given. Sample collection was performed on day 63 after the first vaccine or placebo injection. It was an adult aged 18-55 years in Boston who was the donor. The germline V and J ends were trimmed by 0 bases and 1 base, with 11 bases remaining between them. The length of the CDR3 is 16 residues. Germline V CDR1 and CDR2: SGDLS, YYNGEE. This entry comes from a study of Ad26.COV2.S vaccination and SARS-CoV-2 variants. Study-wide background: Donor had been placed in the Ad26.COV2.S arm of the COV1001 trial.

Overall study results and limits: People who got the vaccine had more spike-specific TCR breadth than people who got placebo.

This material consisted of peripheral blood, taken in a trial of Ad26.COV2.S vaccine versus placebo. The V gene is TRBV9, the J gene TRBJ1-3, with D perhaps matching TRBD1 (5 bases). The TCR sequence derives from a person aged 18-65 years who received the Ad26.COV2.S COVID-19 vaccine or a placebo. CDR3 region: CASSVGQGRSGNTIYF. CDR3 nucleotide sequence: TGTGCCAGCAGCGTAGGGCAGGGAAGGTCTGGAAACACCATATATTTT.